Presented here are 19 T cell receptor beta chains from one specimen sequenced in a study of blood T cell repertoires in COVID-19 (dated by TCRdb to 2020 to 2021). The library was built by means of the immunoSEQ multiplex PCR assay. The clones in this table, taken by TCRdb from immuneACCESS, are in-frame only. Not every clone is retained; where verified, under half of the shortfall comes from an unresolved V gene, and the cause of the rest is unknown. This sample has 130,000 or so clones in its table, and around nine tenths of those were observed once. The biggest ten clones account for approximately 2.3% of the sample. The sequencing sample was made of peripheral blood. Receptors originate from a woman aged 45-60 years with acute or convalescent COVID-19.

The chain has TRBV25-1 and TRBJ2-7; possibly TRBD1 for D (6 bases). Germline CDR1 and CDR2: MGHDK and SYGVNS. This CDR3 contains 15 residues. Trimming left V 7 bases short and J 3 bases short, with 19 bases between. The CDR3 nucleotides are TGTGCCAGCACCAAAGGGGGAATAGCAGGCTACGAGCAGTACTTC. Its translation: CASTKGGIAGYEQYF.

The chain has TRBV3-1 (or the pseudogene TRBV3-2) and TRBJ2-1; TRBD1 aligns across 10 bases. The CDR3 runs 15 residues. Germline V gene data show CDR1 as LGHDT and CDR2 as YNNKEL (reference sequence). V was clipped by 4 bases and J by 8 bases; unmatched bases: 8. CDR3 DNA sequence: TGTGCCAGCAGCCCATTAAGGACAGGGGGTCATGAGCAGTTCTTC. Residues: CASSPLRTGGHEQFF.

This clone is a singleton in its sample. The chain employs TRBV19 and TRBJ2-5, with D perhaps matching TRBD2 (6 bases). CDR1 is LNHDA, CDR2 SQIVND, per germline (reference sequence). The CDR3 is made up of 19 amino acids. With 4 bases removed from V and 1 base from J, the gap between germline ends came to 25 bases. The chain's CDR3 is CASSTNGLGDGGLQETQYF. Here the CDR3 DNA reads TGTGCCAGTAGTACCAACGGATTGGGGGACGGGGGACTCCAAGAGACCCAGTACTTC.

J is TRBJ1-3 and V is TRBV18, with TRBD1 as a possible D gene (6 bases). The CDR3 has 16 residues. Germline CDR1 KGHSH, CDR2 LQKENI. V was clipped by 0 bases and J by 0 bases, with 9 bases between them. The CDR3 nucleotides read TGTGCCAGCTCACCACCGCAGGGGCTCTCTGGAAACACCATATATTTT. Translating gives CASSPPQGLSGNTIYF.

The chain is built from TRBV7-2 and TRBJ1-5; weak D call: TRBD1 (6 bases). This CDR3 contains 15 residues. Per germline, CDR1 SGHTA and CDR2 FQGNSA. Trimming stripped 1 base from V and 2 bases from J, with 9 bases between. CDR3 sequence reads: CASSLEGDGNQPQHF. The CDR3 nucleotides read TGTGCCAGCAGCTTAGAGGGGGATGGCAATCAGCCCCAGCATTTT.

The chain carries TRBV18 and TRBJ2-2; TRBD1 agrees at 7 bases. Trimming removed 5 bases from V and 1 base from J; junction bases left unmatched: 4. The germline gives CDR1 KGHSH, CDR2 LQKENI. This CDR3 is built from 15 residues. The CDR3 is CASSSDRENTGELFF. The CDR3 bases are TGTGCCAGCTCATCCGACAGGGAGAACACCGGGGAGCTGTTTTTT. Combining the CDR3 with reference TRBV18 and TRBJ2-2 gives the whole variable domain NAGVMQNPRHLVRRRGQEARLRCSPMKGHSHVYWYRQLPEEGLKFMVYLQKENIIDESGMPKERFSAEFPKEGPSILRIQQVVRGDSAAYFCASSSDRENTGELFFGEGSRLTVL.

The genes are TRBV27 and TRBJ1-1, with 10 bases lining up with TRBD1. V lost 3 bases and J lost 6; bases outside the gene matches: 4. This CDR3 is built from 14 residues. Germline CDR1 is MNHEY and CDR2 is SMNVEV (reference sequence). Here the CDR3 DNA reads TGTGCCAGCAGTTTGGGACAGGGGTATTCTGAAGCTTTCTTT. Residues: CASSLGQGYSEAFF.

This chain joins TRBV2 and TRBJ2-7, with D possibly matching TRBD1 (6 bases). CDR1 is SNHLY, CDR2 FYNNEI, per germline. Trimming stripped 1 base from V and 6 bases from J, with 16 bases between. The CDR3 extends over 15 amino acids. CDR3 residues: CASSEVVGTRVEQYF. CDR3 DNA: TGTGCCAGCAGTGAAGTGGTGGGGACAAGGGTCGAGCAGTACTTC.

CDR3 coding DNA: TGTGCCAGCAAAACGGCAGGGGAAAACATTCAGTACTTC. It yields the protein CASKTAGENIQYF. The rearrangement joins TRBV6-5 to TRBJ2-4, with a tentative D call TRBD1 (6 bases). The CDR3 contains 13 residues. Germline V gene sequence: CDR1 MNHEY, CDR2 SVGAGI. The V end lost 7 bases, the J end lost 5 bases, and 12 bases lay between the germline ends.

The chain has TRBV2 and TRBJ1-2; weak D call: TRBD1 (5 bases). The V gene's germline CDR1 is SNHLY and CDR2 FYNNEI. V was clipped by 2 bases and J by 4 bases, with 8 bases between them. This CDR3 has 13 amino acids. The CDR3 sequence is CASSEQGTYGYTF. Written as DNA, the CDR3 is TGTGCCAGCAGTGAACAGGGAACCTATGGCTACACCTTC.

V and J are TRBV27 and TRBJ2-7; 7 positions match TRBD1. Germline CDR1 MNHEY, CDR2 SMNVEV (reference sequence). The V gene end was trimmed by 4 bases and the J gene end by 4 bases; junction bases not matched to a gene: 16. There are 17 residues in the CDR3. CDR3 nucleotide sequence: TGTGCCAGCAGTTCCACGATCACGGGACAGTGGACTTACGAGCAGTACTTC. Its translation: CASSSTITGQWTYEQYF.

The chain links TRBV30 to TRBJ2-7; 13 bases map to TRBD2. The CDR3 has 19 residues. Unmatched junction bases numbered 12, after V lost 0 bases and J lost 1 base. CDR1 is GTSNPN, CDR2 SVGIG, per germline (reference sequence). The CDR3 DNA follows: TGTGCCTGGAGTGTTTCCGGGACTAGCGGGATTTTTAGATCCTACGAGCAGTACTTC. Its translation is CAWSVSGTSGIFRSYEQYF. Together with reference TRBV30 and TRBJ2-7, the CDR3 gives the full variable domain: SQTIHQWPATLVQPVGSPLSLECTVEGTSNPNLYWYRQAAGRGLQLLFYSVGIGQISSEVPQNLSASRPQDRQFILSSKKLLLSDSGFYLCAWSVSGTSGIFRSYEQYFGPGTRLTVT.

The chain couples TRBV7-9 to TRBJ2-1; 11 nucleotides line up with TRBD2. Germline lookup yields CDR1 SEHNR and CDR2 FQNEAQ (reference sequence). The length of the CDR3 is 14 residues. Losses at the gene ends were 6 bases for V and 3 bases for J; bases not matched to a gene: 1. The CDR3 protein is CASRTSGNYNEQFF. CDR3 nucleotide sequence: TGTGCCAGCAGGACTAGCGGGAACTACAATGAGCAGTTCTTC.

CDR3 amino acids: CASTNRDRVHTGELFF. Here the CDR3 DNA reads TGTGCCAGCACAAACCGGGACAGGGTTCACACCGGGGAGCTGTTTTTT. The V call is TRBV27, the J call TRBJ2-2; 9 positions match TRBD1. The CDR3 contains 16 residues. In germline, CDR1 is MNHEY, CDR2 SMNVEV (reference sequence). V shed 7 bases and J 3 bases; nucleotides not matched to a gene: 9.

This chain uses TRBV6-5 with TRBJ2-7, with a possible D match to TRBD1 (6 bases). The CDR3 is 15 amino acids. Germline V CDR1 and CDR2: MNHEY, SVGAGI. V dropped 4 bases and J dropped 3 bases, with 16 bases sitting between them. The CDR3 loop reads CASSLRRTENYEQYF. DNA of the CDR3: TGTGCCAGCAGTTTACGAAGGACAGAGAACTACGAGCAGTACTTC.

This clone appeared a single time. The rearrangement links TRBV4-2 to TRBJ2-1, with 10 bases matching TRBD2. The V gene's germline CDR1 is LGHNA and CDR2 YNFKEQ. The CDR3 has 18 amino acids. The junction had 12 bases not matched to a gene; V was cut back by 0 bases and J by 7 bases. The CDR3 nucleotides are TGTGCCAGCAGCCAAGAGTTGCCCCTAGCGGGGGCCCGGAATGAGCAGTTCTTC. Protein product: CASSQELPLAGARNEQFF.

V is TRBV3-1 (or the pseudogene TRBV3-2) and J is TRBJ1-6, with TRBD1 matching 11 bases. The CDR3 loop spans 15 amino acids. V lost 1 base to trimming and J lost 10 bases; unmatched junction nucleotides: 3. Germline CDR1 LGHDT, CDR2 YNNKEL (reference sequence). CDR3 DNA: TGTGCCAGCAGCCAAGGGACAGGGGGCGGCTCACCCCTCCACTTT. The encoded protein is CASSQGTGGGSPLHF.

The V and J genes are TRBV11-1 and TRBJ2-7, with no clear D. Per germline, CDR1 SGHAT and CDR2 FQDESV (reference sequence). This CDR3 comprises 15 residues. V was pared by 2 bases and J by 6 bases, with 17 bases between. DNA for the CDR3: TGTGCCAGCAGCTTATTCGCTAGTCCACTCGTCGAGCAGTACTTC. Amino acids: CASSLFASPLVEQYF. Together with reference TRBV11-1 and TRBJ2-7, the CDR3 gives the full variable domain: EAEVAQSPRYKITEKSQAVAFWCDPISGHATLYWYRQILGQGPELLVQFQDESVVDDSQLPKDRFSAERLKGVDSTLKIQPAELGDSAMYLCASSLFASPLVEQYFGPGTRLTVT.

This clone has more than one count but fewer than ten. The chain combines TRBV5-1 with TRBJ2-3; D call uncertain. Germline V CDR1 and CDR2: SGHRS, YFSETQ. The CDR3 sequence is 13 residues long. The germline V and J ends were trimmed by 3 bases and 2 bases, with 7 bases remaining between them. Here the CDR3 DNA reads TGCGCCAGCAGCTCACAGTTCACAGATACGCAGTATTTT. This encodes CASSSQFTDTQYF.